This TCR beta chain was found in a study of Tregs in tolerant kidney transplant recipients. Germline-derived CDR1 and CDR2 are LNHDA and SQIVND (reference sequence). The germline V and J ends were trimmed by 5 bases and 0 bases, with 17 bases remaining between them. The CDR3 spans 17 residues. Mixed chimerism was transient after nonmyeloablative marrow transplants from related graft donors. Thawed PBMCs were FACS-sorted into unstimulated CD4+CD25+CD127- regulatory T cells, CD4+CD25- non-regulatory cells, CD4 and CD8 cells. Broader study findings: Antigen-driven expansion was suggested because donor-specific Tregs expanded more than all Tregs in tolerant patients. No direct test of biological reproducibility was done here.

For this clone: Its antigen is unknown.

The method was immunoSEQ multiplex PCR; TCRdb's version includes in-frame clones alone and lacks a portion of them. The sample records roughly 50,000 clones, 89% being singletons. V usage is TRBV19 and J usage is TRBJ1-3, with D unclear. The source material was CD8+ T cells from blood (PBMCs), sampled 12 months after the transplant. This TCR derives from a human patient who received a combined kidney and bone marrow transplant. The graft donor may be the source of some T cells. This chain's CDR3 is CASSAYEAHHSGNTIYF. The CDR3 region has the DNA TGTGCCAGTAGTGCATACGAAGCGCACCACTCTGGAAACACCATATATTTT.